Detailed here is one TCR beta chain. Its antigen is not identified. The data belong to a study of cytomegalovirus exposure and HLA in healthy donors. Study-level findings and limits: The study recorded 164 TCR beta chains that were cytomegalovirus-associated. TCR beta V segments were, for the most part, productive about 87% or about 30% of the time in an earlier analysis. For most subjects, TCR beta sequences were reported to predict HLA-A and HLA-B alleles with accuracy.

The study ran its PCR with 60 Vbeta and 13 Jbeta primers. TCRdb's copy holds only in-frame clones and misses some; the assay was immunoSEQ multiplex PCR. Here the sample spans some 130,000 clones, 73% being singletons. The CDR3 sequence is 13 residues long. The V gene's germline CDR1 is SGHNT and CDR2 YYREEE (reference sequence). V dropped 0 bases and J dropped 8 bases, with 11 bases sitting between them. The TCR originated in a woman aged 40 to 49 in good health and CMV-seronegative. The material sequenced was PBMCs. The chain combines TRBV5-4 with TRBJ1-1, with TRBD1 as a possible D gene (5 bases). CDR3 in DNA: TGTGCCAGCAGCTTGGGGTCAAACAGGGAAGCTTTCTTT. Its protein product is CASSLGSNREAFF.